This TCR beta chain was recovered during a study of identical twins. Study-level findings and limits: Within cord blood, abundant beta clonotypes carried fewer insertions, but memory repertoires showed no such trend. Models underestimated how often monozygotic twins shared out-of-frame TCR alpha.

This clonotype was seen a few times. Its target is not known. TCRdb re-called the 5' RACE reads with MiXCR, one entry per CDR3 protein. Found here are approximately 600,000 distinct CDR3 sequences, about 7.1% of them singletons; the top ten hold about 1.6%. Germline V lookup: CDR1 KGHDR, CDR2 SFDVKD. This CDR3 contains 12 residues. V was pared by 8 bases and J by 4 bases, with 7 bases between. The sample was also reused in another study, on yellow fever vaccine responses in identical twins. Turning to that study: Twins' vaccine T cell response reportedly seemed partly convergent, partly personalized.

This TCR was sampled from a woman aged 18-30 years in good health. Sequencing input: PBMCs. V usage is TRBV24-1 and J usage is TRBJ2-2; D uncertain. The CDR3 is CATIGPTGELFF. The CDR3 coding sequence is TGTGCCACCATTGGACCCACCGGGGAGCTGTTTTTT.